This TCR beta chain was captured by sequencing in a study of T cell responses to AZD1222 COVID-19 vaccine (dated by TCRdb to 2020 to 2022). Some background on the complete study: AZD1222 recipients whose second dose came at about 4 weeks and those whose second dose came at about 12 weeks were combined into one group, since spike-specific TCR depth and breadth did not differ between the two schedules. TCR sequencing covered over 230 trial participants: 200 to 220 given two doses of AZD1222 and 26 given two doses of MenACWY control vaccine. Enrollment into the trials was organized by age into subgroups of 18-55, 56-69 and 70-plus years, and those subgroups contained roughly 150, 30 and 60 TCR-sequenced participants, respectively. General conclusions and limits of the study: Because no day 14 peak-response samples were available, the repertoires could be characterized only after the peak T cell response. Vaccine-associated CD4 TCRs spanned the whole spike protein, with dominant responses in regions 160-218 and 743-854. After two AZD1222 doses, both the breadth and the depth of spike-specific TCRs were significantly higher than at day 0 and than in MenACWY recipients. Conclusions about previously exposed vaccinees are limited, since just a handful of AZD1222 recipients were seropositive for SARS-CoV-2 at baseline. Participants were mostly white British and included more females than males, and it was suggested by the authors that clonal diversity may have been underestimated. In the small 56-69-year group, the increase in depth fell short of significance, most likely because of low power. Reportedly, close to half of the unique spike-specific TCRs recognized epitopes lying outside the regions that are mutated in the B.1.351 and B.1.1.7 variants.

The CDR3 regions of human TCRbeta chains were analyzed by immunosequencing. In the original analysis: TCRs in the repertoires were matched against a reference library of SARS-CoV-2-specific TCRs that had been generated with the MIRA antigen-specificity platform. Breadth was defined as the fraction of unique TCRs that were SARS-CoV-2-associated, and depth was defined as the fraction of total T cells that were SARS-CoV-2-associated. Using the MIRA data, each spike-specific TCR was assigned both to the spike region to which the TCR was reactive and to a CD4 or CD8 class. Log10-transformed breadth and depth values were compared by one-way ANOVA with Sidak's multiple comparisons tests. What TCRdb holds here is the immuneACCESS table cut down to in-frame rearrangements. Part of the clones is not present; checked against another copy, under half of the missing clones reflect an unresolved V gene, and the others are unexplained. V, J and clone size are taken as reported in that table, and D and trimming were inferred from the DNA itself. The sample contains around 94,000 clones, less than 90% of them found a single time. Roughly 4% of the sample rests with the top ten.

In the case of this clone: Its antigen is currently not known. Within one base of it there is no much larger clone, and no base qualities were kept.

The label giving this sample's time point can be read as: baseline before first vaccination. Samples from vaccinated people were obtained from the UK trials COV001 and COV002, which included a single-blind randomized controlled phase 2/3 trial of AZD1222 (ChAdOx1 nCoV-19) in healthy adults. For TCRbeta chain sequencing, PBMC samples were collected from trial participants at day 0 and at day 28 after the second dose. The germline V gene provides CDR1 MGHRA and CDR2 YSYEKL. There are 13 amino acids in the CDR3, from cysteine to phenylalanine inclusive. Kept here is only the CDR3 DNA, which spans 39 bases and is read in frame from base 1. V and J lose 0 bases and 10 bases, and a span of 7 bases separates them.

This sequence uses TRBV4-1 and TRBJ1-6; no confident D gene assignment can be made. The clonotype originates from an adult in good health. The sample consisted of peripheral blood, taken on day 0 of AZD1222 vaccination. The CDR3 is CASSQDRISPLHF. The nucleotide sequence reads TGCGCCAGCAGCCAAGATAGAATATCACCCCTCCACTTT.